These T cell receptor beta chains were read from a single sample in a study of T-cell memory formation after mild COVID-19. TCRdb called the 5' RACE reads again in MiXCR, with one record for every CDR3 protein. The repertoire has 400,000 to 450,000 distinct CDR3 sequences, roughly 17% of them found once; the top ten carry 20% to 25%. The sequenced sample consisted of PBMCs or a T cell subset sorted from them (not recorded which). These receptors all stem from a man aged 18 to 35 who had mild COVID-19 (a few samples of this study predate the infection). Cell type and time point are not known. Both conserved end residues are part of each CDR3. Fields, in order: V gene, D gene, J gene, clone size, CDR3 DNA, CDR3 protein. A D gene is named only where the DNA matches it firmly. Size tells how often a clone was seen (once, few, many) or the class of an expanded clone, and some rows leave it out.

>TRBV5-1|-|TRBJ1-2|few
TGCGCCAGCAGCTTGATTCCGGGGCCGTATGGCTACACCTTC
CASSLIPGPYGYTF
>TRBV20-1|TRBD2|TRBJ2-7|-
TGCAGTGCTAGAGTTGCGGGGGAGTACTACGAGCAGTACTTC
CSARVAGEYYEQYF
>TRBV6-5|-|TRBJ2-3|-
TGTGCCAGCAGTTACTCGAAGCCAGATACGCAGTATTTT
CASSYSKPDTQYF
>TRBV7-9|-|TRBJ2-2|-
TGTGCCAGCAGCTTAGCGCTGGGGTTCGGGGAGCTGTTTTTT
CASSLALGFGELFF
>TRBV29-1|TRBD1|TRBJ1-3|few
TGCAGCGTTGAAGAAGGGAGACAGGGGGTAATATATTTT
CSVEEGRQGVIYF
>TRBV7-8|TRBD2|TRBJ2-7|-
TGTGCCAGCAGCGGACCGGGGGGGATCTACGAGCAGTACTTC
CASSGPGGIYEQYF
>TRBV18|-|TRBJ2-3|many
TGTGCCAGCTCACCAGGGGCGGGAGATACGCAGTATTTT
CASSPGAGDTQYF
>TRBV2|TRBD1|TRBJ2-5|-
TGTGCCAGCAGAACAAACAGGGGGGAGACCCAGTACTTC
CASRTNRGETQYF
>TRBV5-1|TRBD1|TRBJ1-6|few
TGCGCCAGCAGCCAGGGACAGAATAATTCACCCCTCCACTTT
CASSQGQNNSPLHF
>TRBV5-1|-|TRBJ1-1|many
TGCGCCAGCAGCCCCGGGACCCGAAACACTGAAGCTTTCTTT
CASSPGTRNTEAFF
>TRBV20-1|-|TRBJ2-5|many
TGCAGTGCTCCGGCAGGGCGGAGAGAGACCCAGTACTTC
CSAPAGRRETQYF
>TRBV4-1|TRBD2|TRBJ2-1|many
TGCGCCAGCAGCCCTATGGGACTAGCGGGGAGATACAATGAGCAGTTCTTC
CASSPMGLAGRYNEQFF
>TRBV20-1|-|TRBJ1-1|-
TGCAGTGCTAGAGACACACGGAACACTGAAGCTTTCTTT
CSARDTRNTEAFF
>TRBV6-5|-|TRBJ2-1|few
TGTGCCAGCAGCCTTACGCCTGTGCTAGAGCAGTTCTTC
CASSLTPVLEQFF
>TRBV14|-|TRBJ2-3|few
TGTGCCAGCAGCCGGGGGAAAAGCACAGATACGCAGTATTTT
CASSRGKSTDTQYF
>TRBV5-1|-|TRBJ2-5|few
TGCGCCAGCAGCTTGGTCGGACAGAACAAAGAGACCCAGTACTTC
CASSLVGQNKETQYF
>TRBV20-1|-|TRBJ1-5|few
TGCAGTGCTAGTTTGCAGGGAACGGTTGGCAATCAGCCCCAGCATTTT
CSASLQGTVGNQPQHF
>TRBV5-1|-|TRBJ2-5|many
TGCGCCAGCAGCGAAATACTAGAAACGATTGGGACCCAGTACTTC
CASSEILETIGTQYF
>TRBV6-6|-|TRBJ1-1|few
TGTGCCAGCAACCTCAAGCAGGCTGAAGCTTTCTTT
CASNLKQAEAFF
>TRBV11-2|-|TRBJ2-6|-
TGTGCCAGCAGAGGCGCGAATATTAACCGTGGGGCCAACGTCCTGACTTTC
CASRGANINRGANVLTF
>TRBV20-1|-|TRBJ1-1|-
TGCAGTGCTAGACCGGGCAGCCAAGAGACTGAAGCTTTCTTT
CSARPGSQETEAFF
>TRBV9|-|TRBJ1-2|-
TGTGCCAGCAGGCGAGACGGATTCTATGGCTACACCTTC
CASRRDGFYGYTF
>TRBV6-6|-|TRBJ1-2|few
TGTGCCAGCCAAATGGGGGGTGGCTACACCTTC
CASQMGGGYTF
>TRBV18|-|TRBJ2-5|few
TGTGCCAGCTCACCAGGACCACAGGCGATCCAAGAGACCCAGTACTTC
CASSPGPQAIQETQYF
>TRBV7-9|TRBD1|TRBJ1-1|-
TGTGCCAGCAGCTTAGTAGTCGGCAGGGGGGACTCTGAAGCTTTCTTT
CASSLVVGRGDSEAFF
>TRBV7-2|TRBD2|TRBJ2-1|few
TGTGCCAGCAGCGGGTGGGGCCCGGCGGGGGGGAATGAGCAGTTCTTC
CASSGWGPAGGNEQFF
>TRBV5-8|TRBD1|TRBJ2-7|few
TGTGCCAGCCGGGACAGCTCCTACGAGCAGTACTTC
CASRDSSYEQYF
>TRBV24-1|-|TRBJ2-6|-
TGTGCCACCAGTGATTCGGGGGCTGGGGCCAACGTCCTGACTTTC
CATSDSGAGANVLTF
>TRBV5-1|-|TRBJ1-3|-
TGCGCCAGCAGTTACGACGGCTCTGGAAACACCATATATTTT
CASSYDGSGNTIYF
>TRBV12-3/TRBV12-4|-|TRBJ1-5|-
TGTGCCAGCAGTTTAGGAGGGACAAGCAATCAGCCCCAGCATTTT
CASSLGGTSNQPQHF
>TRBV14|-|TRBJ1-4|-
TGTGCCAGCAGTTACAGTAACTCTAATGAAAAACTGTTTTTT
CASSYSNSNEKLFF
>TRBV6-6|-|TRBJ1-6|many
TGTGCCAGCGGCCAGGATAGTTCACCCCTCCACTTT
CASGQDSSPLHF
>TRBV7-9|-|TRBJ2-1|many
TGTGCCAGCAGCGCGACTATTCACAATGAGCAGTTCTTC
CASSATIHNEQFF
>TRBV6-5|-|TRBJ2-7|-
TGTGCCAGCAGTTACTCGAAGGTCGACTCCTACGAGCAGTACTTC
CASSYSKVDSYEQYF
>TRBV7-7|TRBD2|TRBJ2-1|-
TGTGCCAGCAGCTTAACGCGGGGGGGCCGGGATGAGCAGTTCTTC
CASSLTRGGRDEQFF
>TRBV30|-|TRBJ1-2|-
TGTGCCTGGAGTGTACTAGGGACTTCGTATGGCTACACCTTC
CAWSVLGTSYGYTF
>TRBV10-3|TRBD1|TRBJ1-2|few
TGTGCCATCACTGGGACAGTAGCTAACTATGGCTACACCTTC
CAITGTVANYGYTF
>TRBV20-1|TRBD1|TRBJ2-3|few
TGCAGTGCTCCGGACAGGGGGCGGACAGATACGCAGTATTTT
CSAPDRGRTDTQYF
>TRBV19|-|TRBJ1-5|-
TGTGCCAGTAGTATCTTCGGCGCCTCGGGGCAGCCACAGCATTTT
CASSIFGASGQPQHF
>TRBV7-2|-|TRBJ1-2|few
TGTGCCAGCAGCTTAGAGAGAAGGGGTGCCTATGGCTACACCTTC
CASSLERRGAYGYTF
>TRBV20-1|TRBD2|TRBJ2-1|few
TGCAGTGCATCTAGCGGGGGGGCCCATGAGCAGTTCTTC
CSASSGGAHEQFF
>TRBV5-1|TRBD1|TRBJ2-3|many
TGCGCCAGCAGCTTGCCGGGACAGAGAAGCACAGATACGCAGTATTTT
CASSLPGQRSTDTQYF
>TRBV4-1|-|TRBJ2-1|few
TGCGCCAGCAGCCAACCAAGGTTCAGGAATGAGCAGTTCTTC
CASSQPRFRNEQFF
>TRBV24-1|TRBD1|TRBJ1-4|-
TGTGCCACCAGTGACTCGGGACAGGGGGGTGAAAAACTGTTTTTT
CATSDSGQGGEKLFF
>TRBV25-1|TRBD2|TRBJ2-2|-
TGTGCCAGCAGTGTAAAGAGAGGGACTAGCGGGGGGACTGGATTCACCGGGGAGCTGTTTTTT
CASSVKRGTSGGTGFTGELFF
>TRBV18|-|TRBJ1-1|-
TGTGCCAGCTCACCTACCCAGCCTGAAGCTTTCTTT
CASSPTQPEAFF